The next 30 T cell receptor beta chains were all read from a single sample in a study of blood T cells in healthy people across ages. Then a second PCR, running about 7 to 11 cycles, was carried out with a sample-barcoded 5' primer and a J-beta primer mix. MiXCR, run by TCRdb on the 5' RACE reads, gives a single entry per CDR3 protein. Of over 500,000 distinct CDR3 sequences listed, about 28% were seen once; the top ten hold under 4.5%. The sample was also reused in another study, on T cells of mothers and their children.

The sample taken for sequencing was blood. Source of these receptors: a boy between 2 and 10 years old in good health.

The chain has TRBV20-1 and TRBJ1-4; D possibly corresponds to TRBD1 (6 bases). The CDR3 has 14 amino acids. V lost 5 bases to trimming and J lost 8 bases, with 18 bases between them. Germline V gives CDR1 DFQATT, CDR2 SNEGSKA (reference sequence). The CDR3, as DNA: TGCAGTGCTGACCAAGGGGGTTACCCAGAAAAACTGTTTTTT. Encoded protein: CSADQGGYPEKLFF.

This clonotype occurred a few times. The chain couples TRBV15 to TRBJ2-7; D is unclear. Trimming stripped 0 bases from V and 2 bases from J, with 14 bases between. The CDR3 has 16 amino acids. Germline lookup yields CDR1 LNHNV and CDR2 YYDKDF (reference sequence). CDR3 in amino acids: CATSRDRVESTYEQYF. The CDR3 DNA sequence: TGTGCCACCAGCAGAGATCGGGTAGAATCGACCTACGAGCAGTACTTC.

The V and J genes are TRBV3-1 and TRBJ2-7; no clear D. Germline CDR1 LGHDT, CDR2 YNNKEL (reference sequence). The CDR3 is 13 residues long. The germline V and J ends were trimmed by 1 base and 5 bases, with 9 bases remaining between them. Written as DNA, the CDR3 is TGTGCCAGCAGCCAAGGAGTTTTGAACGAGCAGTACTTC. Translating it yields CASSQGVLNEQYF.

This clonotype was detected only a few times. The genes are TRBV6-9 and TRBJ1-4; TRBD1 matches 8 bases. The CDR3 is 18 residues long. Trimming at V came to 2 bases and at J to 0 bases, leaving 8 bases not matched to a gene. In germline, CDR1 is MNHGY, CDR2 SVAAGI. CDR3 DNA sequence: TGTGCCAGCAGTTATCCGACAGGGGAACAAGCAACTAATGAAAAACTGTTTTTT. Translated, it gives CASSYPTGEQATNEKLFF.

DNA for the CDR3: TGCGCCAGCAGCCTTATACTAGCGGGGAGTCGGGCAAACATTCAGTACTTC. This sequence encodes CASSLILAGSRANIQYF. The gene calls are TRBV5-1 and TRBJ2-4; TRBD2 aligns across 10 bases. The CDR3 totals 17 residues. Germline V CDR1 and CDR2: SGHRS, YFSETQ. Germline trimming cut 4 bases from V and 6 bases from J; bases unmatched to any gene: 13.

V is TRBV2 and J is TRBJ2-5; the match to TRBD2 covers 7 bases. The length of the CDR3 is 14 residues. V was clipped by 5 bases and J by 7 bases; unmatched bases: 10. Germline lookup yields CDR1 SNHLY and CDR2 FYNNEI. In DNA, the CDR3 is TGTGCCAGCAGTCCCACTAGCGTATTAGGGACCCAGTACTTC. The encoded protein is CASSPTSVLGTQYF. The full variable domain, completed using reference TRBV2 and TRBJ2-5, is EPEVTQTPSHQVTQMGQEVILRCVPISNHLYFYWYRQILGQKVEFLVSFYNNEISEKSEIFDDQFSVERPDGSNFTLKIRSTKLEDSAMYFCASSPTSVLGTQYFGPGTRLLVL.

This chain connects TRBV7-8 to TRBJ1-3; D gene uncertain. Germline V CDR1 and CDR2: SGHVS, FQNEAQ. The CDR3 extends over 15 amino acids. Trimming removed 1 base from V and 4 bases from J, with 11 bases in between. In DNA form, the CDR3 reads TGTGCCAGCAGCTTAGGGCCGGAAAGGGGAAACACCATATATTTT. Translation gives CASSLGPERGNTIYF.

The rearrangement joins TRBV18 to TRBJ2-3, with 12 nucleotides matching TRBD2. Germline loops: CDR1 KGHSH, CDR2 LQKENI. CDR3 size: 19 residues. Trimming took 6 bases from V and 2 from J; bases not matched to a gene: 15. This CDR3 is CASSRTSGILVDTTDTQYF. CDR3 nucleotides: TGTGCCAGCTCGCGGACTAGCGGGATCTTGGTGGACACCACAGATACGCAGTATTTT. The whole variable domain, remainder taken from reference TRBV18 and TRBJ2-3, is NAGVMQNPRHLVRRRGQEARLRCSPMKGHSHVYWYRQLPEEGLKFMVYLQKENIIDESGMPKERFSAEFPKEGPSILRIQQVVRGDSAAYFCASSRTSGILVDTTDTQYFGPGTRLTVL.

This clonotype was recorded a few times. The CDR3 reads CASSEEMDRYYGYTF. CDR3 nucleotide sequence: TGTGCCAGCAGTGAAGAGATGGACAGGTACTATGGCTACACCTTC. The chain employs TRBV6-1 and TRBJ1-2; 7 bases match TRBD1. This CDR3 has 15 residues. The V segment lost 1 base and the J segment 3 bases; nucleotides outside the gene matches: 5. The germline V gene encodes CDR1 MNHNS and CDR2 SASEGT.

The chain uses TRBV24-1 and TRBJ2-2; D perhaps matches TRBD2 (6 bases). The V end was cut by 2 bases, the J end by 2 bases, with 11 bases between. The CDR3 length is 16 residues. Germline V CDR1 and CDR2: KGHDR, SFDVKD. CDR3 in amino acids: CATSDWTGVNTGELFF. The CDR3 region has the DNA TGTGCCACCAGTGATTGGACGGGGGTTAACACCGGGGAGCTGTTTTTT.

This clonotype appeared a few times. The chain joins TRBV7-9 to TRBJ2-4; 7 nucleotides line up with TRBD1. Germline trimming cut 5 bases from V and 6 bases from J; bases unmatched to any gene: 10. CDR1 SEHNR and CDR2 FQNEAQ come from the germline V gene (reference sequence). The length of the CDR3 is 15 residues. The CDR3 nucleotides are TGTGCCAGCAGCCATCCACAGGGGTCGGGAAACATTCAGTACTTC. This encodes CASSHPQGSGNIQYF.

The chain has TRBV6-1 and TRBJ2-7; weak D call: TRBD1 (6 bases). The ends were cut back, 7 bases at V and 4 bases at J, with 20 bases in the middle. The CDR3 loop spans 15 amino acids. Germline CDR1 and CDR2: MNHNS and SASEGT. Written as DNA, the CDR3 is TGTGCCAGCATCGGACAGTTCCGCGCCTATTACGAGCAGTACTTC. The encoded protein is CASIGQFRAYYEQYF.

J is TRBJ1-4 and V is TRBV2; TRBD1 might be the D (6 bases). Trimming stripped 8 bases from V and 1 base from J, with 8 bases between. The CDR3 loop spans 13 amino acids. CDR1 SNHLY and CDR2 FYNNEI come from the germline V gene. In DNA form, the CDR3 reads TGTGCCAGCGTCAGGGGAACTAATGAAAAACTGTTTTTT. Amino acid sequence: CASVRGTNEKLFF.

The chain employs TRBV30 and TRBJ2-5, with D tentatively TRBD1 or TRBD2 (5 bases each). The CDR3 consists of 15 residues. The germline gives CDR1 GTSNPN, CDR2 SVGIG (reference sequence). Trimming left V 3 bases short and J 3 bases short, with 17 bases between. The CDR3 protein is CAWSLNRGLEETQYF. The DNA for the CDR3 is TGTGCCTGGAGCCTCAACCGGGGCTTAGAAGAGACCCAGTACTTC.

This clonotype was counted only a few times. The V and J genes are TRBV27 and TRBJ2-1, with D possibly TRBD1 on 5 matching bases. The germline V and J ends were trimmed by 2 bases and 6 bases, with 11 bases remaining between them. CDR3 length: 14 amino acids. Germline CDR1 MNHEY, CDR2 SMNVEV (reference sequence). Here the CDR3 DNA reads TGTGCCAGCAGTTTACCAGGGTCGGGCAATGAGCAGTTCTTC. It is translated as CASSLPGSGNEQFF.

This clonotype was seen a few times. J is TRBJ1-1 and V is TRBV7-3; no firm D call. Germline CDR1 and CDR2: SGHTA and FQGTGA. V shed 6 bases and J shed 0 bases, with 14 bases lying between them. CDR3 length: 15 amino acids. Here the CDR3 DNA reads TGTGCCAGCAGACCGATCCCCTTAATGAACACTGAAGCTTTCTTT. Translating gives CASRPIPLMNTEAFF.

The CDR3 DNA reads TGCGCCAGCAGCCAAGTACGGGTGTCCGGCAATGAGCAGTTCTTC. The encoded protein is CASSQVRVSGNEQFF. This chain joins TRBV4-1 and TRBJ2-1, with D unresolved. Germline V gene sequence: CDR1 MGHRA, CDR2 YSYEKL. Trimming removed 1 base at V and 6 bases at J, with 13 bases between. The CDR3 loop spans 15 amino acids.

The chain carries TRBV20-1 and TRBJ2-5; D may be TRBD1 (6 bases). The end of the DNA fits TRBJ2-7 better, so the J call may be wrong. In germline, CDR1 is DFQATT, CDR2 SNEGSKA (reference sequence). The length of the CDR3 is 15 residues. The CDR3 spells CSARDARTANYEQYF. For the CDR3, the DNA is TGCAGTGCTAGAGACGCCAGGACAGCTAACTACGAGCAGTACTTC.

This clonotype was observed a handful of times. The chain links TRBV2 to TRBJ2-1; no firm D call. Trimming took off 0 bases at V and 9 bases at J, with 12 bases between the two ends. Germline V gives CDR1 SNHLY, CDR2 FYNNEI. The CDR3 is 14 residues long. The CDR3 sequence is CASSEALGNGEQFF. CDR3 in DNA: TGTGCCAGCAGTGAAGCGTTAGGGAATGGTGAGCAGTTCTTC. Based on the CDR3 plus reference TRBV2 and TRBJ2-1, the full variable domain is EPEVTQTPSHQVTQMGQEVILRCVPISNHLYFYWYRQILGQKVEFLVSFYNNEISEKSEIFDDQFSVERPDGSNFTLKIRSTKLEDSAMYFCASSEALGNGEQFFGPGTRLTVL.

The rearrangement joins TRBV19 to TRBJ2-1; 10 bases line up with TRBD2. The ends lost 3 bases at V and 9 bases at J; junction bases unmatched: 5. Germline-derived CDR1 and CDR2 are LNHDA and SQIVND (reference sequence). This CDR3 has 14 amino acids. Here the CDR3 DNA reads TGTGCCAGTAGTATCCTAGCGGGGGCAGGTGAGCAGTTCTTC. It specifies CASSILAGAGEQFF.

The chain carries TRBV20-1 and TRBJ2-1, with TRBD2 matching 13 bases. This CDR3 spans 15 amino acids. V shed 3 bases and J 8 bases; nucleotides not matched to a gene: 7. CDR1 is DFQATT, CDR2 SNEGSKA, per germline (reference sequence). Written as DNA, the CDR3 is TGCAGTGCTAGTGGACTAGCGGGAGCTGGTTATGAGCAGTTCTTC. It yields the protein CSASGLAGAGYEQFF.

V gene TRBV12-3 or TRBV12-4 combines with J gene TRBJ2-6, with D tentatively TRBD2 (6 bases). The V gene lost 7 bases and the J gene lost 2 bases, with 9 bases spanning the gap. The CDR3 contains 14 residues. The CDR3 sequence is CASKEGPGANVLTF. Written as DNA, the CDR3 is TGTGCCAGCAAGGAGGGGCCTGGGGCCAACGTCCTGACTTTC.

CDR3 sequence reads: CASSTRDRVGYTF. The CDR3 nucleotides read TGTGCCAGCAGCACCCGGGACAGAGTTGGCTACACCTTC. The chain has TRBV7-2 and TRBJ1-2; 7 positions match TRBD1. Germline V lookup: CDR1 SGHTA, CDR2 FQGNSA. V lost 5 bases to trimming and J lost 7 bases; unmatched junction nucleotides: 7. The CDR3 runs to 13 residues.

The chain links TRBV5-5 to TRBJ2-7; D is unclear. The J call may be incorrect, as the DNA end agrees better with TRBJ2-1. From germline, CDR1 is SGHKS and CDR2 YYEKEE (reference sequence). The CDR3 consists of 14 residues. CDR3: CASSSDGIYNEQFF. In DNA, the CDR3 is TGTGCCAGCAGCTCGGACGGAATTTACAATGAGCAGTTCTTC.

The rearrangement joins TRBV20-1 to TRBJ2-1, with 7 positions matching TRBD2. The V gene's germline CDR1 is DFQATT and CDR2 SNEGSKA (reference sequence). The CDR3 consists of 14 residues. V trimming: 3 bases; J trimming: 4 bases; junction bases outside the gene matches: 6. The CDR3 region is CSASTGEGYNEQFF. The CDR3 DNA sequence: TGCAGTGCTAGTACGGGGGAGGGTTACAATGAGCAGTTCTTC.

The chain uses TRBV20-1 and TRBJ2-5; possible D gene TRBD2, 5 bases. The tail of the sequence fits TRBJ2-1 better, so the J call may be wrong. CDR1 is DFQATT and CDR2 is SNEGSKA in the germline V gene (reference sequence). CDR3 length: 11 amino acids. This CDR3 reads CSAREDNEQFF. CDR3 DNA: TGCAGTGCCCGGGAAGACAATGAGCAGTTCTTC.

This rearrangement joins TRBV6-5 to TRBJ2-1, with D tentatively TRBD2 (5 bases). The CDR3 totals 15 residues. Trimming shortened V by 6 bases and J by 0 bases, and 12 bases separated the two germline ends. Looked up from germline, CDR1 is MNHEY and CDR2 is SVGAGI. The CDR3 loop reads CASRGGRSSYNEQFF. The CDR3, as DNA: TGTGCCAGCAGAGGAGGTAGGAGCTCCTACAATGAGCAGTTCTTC.

A few counts support this clonotype. It may be a read error: a sequence one base away is much more abundant. The chain combines TRBV6-6 with TRBJ2-2, with D perhaps TRBD2 (5 bases). V was cut by 10 bases and J by 1 base, with 13 bases left in between. Germline V gene data show CDR1 as MNHNY and CDR2 as SVGAGI (reference sequence). The CDR3 is made up of 14 amino acids. The CDR3 spells CANWNSVNTGELFF. The DNA for the CDR3 is TGTGCCAACTGGAATAGCGTGAACACCGGGGAGCTGTTTTTT.

The V and J genes are TRBV6-2 or TRBV6-3 and TRBJ2-2, with 7 nucleotides matching TRBD1. The CDR3 consists of 15 residues. Looked up from germline, CDR1 is MNHEY and CDR2 is SVGEGT. V lost 6 bases, J lost 0 bases, and 4 bases stayed unmatched. The CDR3 reads CASRYRGSNTGELFF. The CDR3 nucleotides are TGTGCCAGCAGGTACAGGGGTTCGAACACCGGGGAGCTGTTTTTT.

The gene calls are TRBV7-9 and TRBJ1-6; no firm D call. From germline, CDR1 is SEHNR and CDR2 FQNEAQ (reference sequence). V was shortened by 5 bases and J by 10 bases, with 15 bases between the two germline ends. The CDR3 has 14 amino acids. The CDR3 loop is CASSRPGRDSPLHF. The CDR3 nucleotides are TGTGCCAGCAGCCGACCGGGTCGTGACTCACCCCTCCACTTT.